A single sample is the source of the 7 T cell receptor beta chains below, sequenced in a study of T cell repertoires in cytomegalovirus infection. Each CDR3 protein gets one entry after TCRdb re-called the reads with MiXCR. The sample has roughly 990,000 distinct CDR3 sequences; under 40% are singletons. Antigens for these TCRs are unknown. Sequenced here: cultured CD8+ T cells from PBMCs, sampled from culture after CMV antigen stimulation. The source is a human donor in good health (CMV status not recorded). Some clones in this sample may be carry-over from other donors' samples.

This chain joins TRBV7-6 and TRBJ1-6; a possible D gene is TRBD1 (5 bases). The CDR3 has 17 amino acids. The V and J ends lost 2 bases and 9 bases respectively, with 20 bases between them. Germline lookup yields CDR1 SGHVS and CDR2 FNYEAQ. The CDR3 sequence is CASSLRGREAFGSPLHF. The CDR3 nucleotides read TGTGCCAGCAGCTTAAGGGGCAGGGAAGCCTTTGGTTCACCCCTCCACTTT. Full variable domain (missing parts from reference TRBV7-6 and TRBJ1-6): GAGVSQSPRYKVTKRGQDVALRCDPISGHVSLYWYRQALGQGPEFLTYFNYEAQQDKSGLPNDRFSAERPEGSISTLTIQRTEQRDSAMYRCASSLRGREAFGSPLHFGNGTRLTVT.

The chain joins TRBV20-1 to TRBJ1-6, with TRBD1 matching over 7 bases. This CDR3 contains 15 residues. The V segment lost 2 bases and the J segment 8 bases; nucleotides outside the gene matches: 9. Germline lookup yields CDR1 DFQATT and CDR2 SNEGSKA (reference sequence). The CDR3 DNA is TGCAGTGCTAGAAATGAGACAGGGATCGATTCACCCCTCCACTTT. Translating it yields CSARNETGIDSPLHF.

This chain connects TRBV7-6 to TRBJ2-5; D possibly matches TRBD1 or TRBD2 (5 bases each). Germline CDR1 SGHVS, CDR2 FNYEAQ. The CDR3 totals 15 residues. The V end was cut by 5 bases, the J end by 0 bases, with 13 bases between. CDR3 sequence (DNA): TGTGCCAGCAGCCCCCTGGGACCGGACCAAGAGACCCAGTACTTC. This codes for CASSPLGPDQETQYF.

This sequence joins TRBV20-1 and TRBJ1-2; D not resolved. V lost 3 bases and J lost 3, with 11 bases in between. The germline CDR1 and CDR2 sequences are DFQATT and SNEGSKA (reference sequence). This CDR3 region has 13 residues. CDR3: CSARAQEYYGYTF. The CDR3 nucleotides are TGCAGTGCTAGGGCTCAGGAGTACTATGGCTACACCTTC.

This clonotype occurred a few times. CDR3 sequence reads: CASSGRTGASSYEQYF. CDR3 nucleotides: TGCGCCAGCAGCGGGAGGACAGGCGCTAGCTCCTACGAGCAGTACTTC. V gene TRBV5-1 combines with J gene TRBJ2-7, with D possibly TRBD1 on 7 matching bases. Germline CDR1 is SGHRS and CDR2 is YFSETQ. Trimming left V 4 bases short and J 0 bases short, with 17 bases between. The CDR3 is 16 residues long.

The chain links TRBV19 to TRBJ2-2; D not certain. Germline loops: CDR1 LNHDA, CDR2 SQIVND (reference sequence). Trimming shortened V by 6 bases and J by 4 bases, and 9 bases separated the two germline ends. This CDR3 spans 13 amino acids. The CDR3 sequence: CASREWGTGELFF. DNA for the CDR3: TGTGCCAGTAGGGAATGGGGCACCGGGGAGCTGTTTTTT. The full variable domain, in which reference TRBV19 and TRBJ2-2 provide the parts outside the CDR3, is DGGITQSPKYLFRKEGQNVTLSCEQNLNHDAMYWYRQDPGQGLRLIYYSQIVNDFQKGDIAEGYSVSREKKESFPLTVTSAQKNPTAFYLCASREWGTGELFFGEGSRLTVL.

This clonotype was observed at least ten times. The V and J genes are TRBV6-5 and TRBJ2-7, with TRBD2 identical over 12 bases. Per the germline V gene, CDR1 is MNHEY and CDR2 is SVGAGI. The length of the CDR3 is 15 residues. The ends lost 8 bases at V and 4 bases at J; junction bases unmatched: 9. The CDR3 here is CASRRTSGILYEQYV. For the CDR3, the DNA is TGTGCCAGCCGAAGGACTAGCGGGATACTGTACGAGCAGTACGTC.